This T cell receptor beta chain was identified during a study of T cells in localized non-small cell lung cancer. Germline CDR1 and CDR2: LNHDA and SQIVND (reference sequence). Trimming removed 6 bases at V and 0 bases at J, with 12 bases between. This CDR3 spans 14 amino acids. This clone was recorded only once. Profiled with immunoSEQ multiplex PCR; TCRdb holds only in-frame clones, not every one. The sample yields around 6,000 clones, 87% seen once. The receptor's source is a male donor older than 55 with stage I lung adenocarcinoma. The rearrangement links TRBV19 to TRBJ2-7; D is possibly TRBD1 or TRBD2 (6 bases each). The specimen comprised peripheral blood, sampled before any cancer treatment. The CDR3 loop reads CASSPPGASYEQYF. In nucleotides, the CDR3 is TGTGCCAGTAGCCCCCCGGGGGCCTCCTACGAGCAGTACTTC.